Each of the 26 T cell receptor beta chains below was sequenced from the same sample in a study of blood T cell repertoires in COVID-19. Profiled with immunoSEQ multiplex PCR; TCRdb holds only in-frame clones, not every one. The table records about 140,000 clones, approximately 83% of them present only once. The source material was PBMCs or T cells enriched from blood (not recorded which). Receptors were obtained from a man aged 70 or older who had been exposed to COVID-19.

V is TRBV19 and J is TRBJ1-5, with a possible D match to TRBD1 (5 bases). The ends were cut back, 5 bases at V and 9 bases at J, with 11 bases in the middle. CDR3 length: 12 amino acids. Germline assignment: CDR1 LNHDA and CDR2 SQIVND (reference sequence). CDR3 sequence reads: CASSVQGRPQHF. In DNA, the CDR3 is TGTGCCAGTAGTGTCCAGGGAAGGCCCCAGCATTTT.

V usage is TRBV5-8 and J usage is TRBJ1-2; 8 nucleotides agree with TRBD1. With V trimmed by 4 bases and J by 4 bases, 6 bases remained unmatched. The germline V gene has CDR1 SGHTS and CDR2 YDEGEE. The CDR3 spans 14 residues. For the CDR3, the DNA is TGTGCCAGCAGCATCCAGGGGGCCGGCTATGGCTACACCTTC. Translated, it gives CASSIQGAGYGYTF.

In its sample, this clone was seen a few times. The V and J genes are TRBV4-3 and TRBJ2-2; perhaps TRBD2 as D (6 bases). From germline, CDR1 is LGHNA and CDR2 YSLEER. V was cut by 0 bases and J by 7 bases, with 12 bases left in between. This CDR3 region has 15 residues. The CDR3 loop reads CASSQDLYGGGELFF. In DNA, the CDR3 is TGCGCCAGCAGCCAAGATCTATACGGGGGCGGGGAGCTGTTTTTT.

The chain is built from TRBV21-1 and TRBJ2-1; the table's D call, TRBD2, was not checked against the DNA. TRBV21-1 is designated a pseudogene. This CDR3 is built from 15 residues. CDR3 DNA: TGTGCCAGCAGCCCTAGCGGGGGCCAGTTCAATGAGCAGTTCTTC. Translation: CASSPSGGQFNEQFF.

The chain joins TRBV24-1 to TRBJ2-3; TRBD1 matches 7 bases. The CDR3 length is 16 residues. V lost 5 bases and J lost 3; bases outside the gene matches: 10. Germline V lookup: CDR1 KGHDR, CDR2 SFDVKD. The CDR3 here is CATSAFRDSRTDTQYF. In DNA form, the CDR3 reads TGTGCCACCAGTGCCTTTAGGGACAGTCGAACAGATACGCAGTATTTT.

The chain employs TRBV10-3 and TRBJ2-1; unclear D gene. The V end lost 2 bases, the J end lost 7 bases, and 6 bases lay between the germline ends. The germline CDR1 and CDR2 sequences are ENHRY and SYGVKD. The CDR3 totals 12 residues. The CDR3 DNA reads as TGTGCCATCAGTGAGAACGGTAATGAGCAGTTCTTC. Its protein product is CAISENGNEQFF.

V gene TRBV9 combines with J gene TRBJ2-1; a possible D gene is TRBD2 (6 bases). Deletions cut 3 bases from V and 1 base from J, with 14 bases between. The CDR3 consists of 16 residues. Germline V lookup: CDR1 SGDLS, CDR2 YYNGEE. The chain's CDR3 is CASSAMGSGSYNEQFF. The DNA for the CDR3 is TGTGCCAGCAGCGCCATGGGAAGCGGGTCCTACAATGAGCAGTTCTTC.

This clone was seen more than once but under ten times. This chain connects TRBV28 to TRBJ2-6; perhaps TRBD2 as D (5 bases). CDR1 is MDHEN and CDR2 is SYDVKM in the germline V gene. V was cut by 7 bases and J by 0 bases, with 10 bases left in between. CDR3 size: 15 residues. For the CDR3, the DNA is TGTGCCAGCAATGGGGAGAACTCTGGGGCCAACGTCCTGACTTTC. Residues: CASNGENSGANVLTF.

The chain carries TRBV30 and TRBJ1-3; tentative D call: TRBD1 (5 bases). Per germline, CDR1 GTSNPN and CDR2 SVGIG (reference sequence). The V end was cut by 5 bases, the J end by 0 bases, with 14 bases between. This CDR3 has 15 residues. In nucleotides, the CDR3 is TGTGCCTGGTTTCCCGGGGGTAGCTCTGGAAACACCATATATTTT. Its protein product is CAWFPGGSSGNTIYF.

The CDR3 reads CASRRVAGATRGEETQYF. The CDR3 coding sequence is TGTGCCAGTAGACGGGTGGCGGGGGCTACCCGGGGGGAAGAGACCCAGTACTTC. V and J are TRBV19 and TRBJ2-5; perhaps TRBD2 as D (7 bases). The V gene lost 6 bases and the J gene lost 3 bases, with 26 bases spanning the gap. The CDR3 is 18 residues long. Per germline, CDR1 LNHDA and CDR2 SQIVND (reference sequence).

The chain is built from TRBV4-2 and TRBJ1-2, with unresolved D. The CDR3 runs 12 residues. V was shortened by 5 bases and J by 4 bases, with 8 bases between the two germline ends. Germline CDR1 and CDR2: LGHNA and YNFKEQ. CDR3 in DNA: TGTGCCAGCAGCAAGGACTTCTATGGCTACACCTTC. Translated: CASSKDFYGYTF.

The chain couples TRBV20-1 to TRBJ2-1; 8 bases match TRBD2. The CDR3 has 14 amino acids. The germline CDR1 and CDR2 sequences are DFQATT and SNEGSKA (reference sequence). The V gene end was trimmed by 3 bases and the J gene end by 5 bases; junction bases not matched to a gene: 6. The CDR3 nucleotides are TGCAGTGCTAGTTCTCTAGCGGGCCACAATGAGCAGTTCTTC. Translating it yields CSASSLAGHNEQFF.

V gene TRBV7-2 combines with J gene TRBJ2-2; D is undetermined. Trimming pared 5 bases from V and 8 bases from J, leaving 9 bases between. Per germline, CDR1 SGHTA and CDR2 FQGNSA. The CDR3 runs to 12 residues. Here the CDR3 reads CASSPSRGELFF. In DNA form, the CDR3 reads TGTGCCAGCAGCCCGTCGAGGGGGGAGCTGTTTTTT.

The chain uses TRBV2 and TRBJ1-5; D remains unclear. The germline V and J ends were trimmed by 5 bases and 1 base, with 15 bases remaining between them. Germline CDR1 SNHLY, CDR2 FYNNEI. CDR3 length: 16 residues. CDR3 in amino acids: CASSPSLQRSNQPQHF. The CDR3 DNA reads as TGTGCCAGCAGTCCATCACTTCAGCGGAGCAATCAGCCCCAGCATTTT.

The chain couples TRBV6-6 to TRBJ2-1, with 9 bases lining up with TRBD1. J lost 10 bases, V lost 6 bases, and 13 bases had no gene match. Germline CDR1 and CDR2: MNHNY and SVGAGI (reference sequence). CDR3 length: 15 amino acids. The CDR3 nucleotides are TGTGCCAGCAGCAGCCCGGGACAGGGACCTCCCGAGCAGTTCTTC. Protein product: CASSSPGQGPPEQFF.

This chain connects TRBV2 to TRBJ2-7; a possible D gene is TRBD1 (6 bases). The germline V gene has CDR1 SNHLY and CDR2 FYNNEI. V shed 6 bases and J shed 0 bases, with 15 bases lying between them. The CDR3 is 15 amino acids. The CDR3, as DNA: TGTGCCAGCAGGTACGGACAGTCACTCTCCTACGAGCAGTACTTC. Amino acids: CASRYGQSLSYEQYF.

The chain uses TRBV6-2 or TRBV6-3 and TRBJ1-1; the D is unclear. This CDR3 is 14 amino acids long. CDR1 MNHEY and CDR2 SVGEGT come from the germline V gene. V was trimmed by 4 bases and J by 1 base, leaving 10 bases between them. The CDR3 region is CASSSNLGNTEAFF. The DNA of the CDR3 is TGTGCCAGCAGTTCCAACCTCGGGAACACTGAAGCTTTCTTT.

Here the CDR3 DNA reads TGTGCCAGCGCGGGGAGCGGGACTAGCGCCTACAATGAGCAGTTCTTC. The encoded protein is CASAGSGTSAYNEQFF. This rearrangement joins TRBV28 to TRBJ2-1; TRBD2 aligns across 10 bases. Germline-derived CDR1 and CDR2 are MDHEN and SYDVKM. The CDR3 length is 16 residues. The trim removed 8 bases at V and 2 bases at J, leaving 9 bases unmatched.

V gene TRBV5-5 combines with J gene TRBJ1-2, with D unclear. CDR3 size: 15 residues. Per the germline V gene, CDR1 is SGHKS and CDR2 is YYEKEE (reference sequence). Trimming cost V 0 bases and J 4 bases, with 13 bases left between them. For the CDR3, the DNA is TGTGCCAGCAGCTTGGCCCCGAGCGGAAGCTATGGCTACACCTTC. Translating gives CASSLAPSGSYGYTF.

The J gene is TRBJ2-7, the V gene TRBV5-8; the match to TRBD1 covers 8 bases. CDR3 length: 14 residues. Germline assignment: CDR1 SGHTS and CDR2 YDEGEE. The J segment lost 6 bases and the V segment lost 3 bases, leaving 8 bases of the junction unmatched. The DNA of the CDR3 is TGTGCCAGCAGCTCCCGGACAGGGATAGGCGAGCAGTACTTC. It is translated as CASSSRTGIGEQYF.

This chain links TRBV6-6 with TRBJ1-6; D is unclear. Looked up from germline, CDR1 is MNHNY and CDR2 is SVGAGI (reference sequence). Trimming shortened V by 6 bases and J by 10 bases, and 10 bases separated the two germline ends. The CDR3 runs 12 residues. For the CDR3, the DNA is TGTGCCAGCAGATTTACAGAATCACCCCTCCACTTT. Residues: CASRFTESPLHF.

This clone has only a few counts. The chain carries TRBV29-1 and TRBJ2-1; TRBD2 matches at 8 bases. The CDR3 sequence is 16 residues long. The germline gives CDR1 SQVTM, CDR2 ANQGSEA. V shed 3 bases, J shed 4 bases, and the junction held 11 bases outside the gene matches. The CDR3 region is CSVEISSSGSYNEQFF. The DNA of the CDR3 is TGCAGCGTTGAGATTTCCTCCAGCGGGAGTTACAATGAGCAGTTCTTC.

This chain links TRBV28 with TRBJ2-3; a weak D match, TRBD1 (5 bases). The V gene's germline CDR1 is MDHEN and CDR2 SYDVKM. The CDR3 loop spans 15 amino acids. V dropped 5 bases and J dropped 0 bases, with 12 bases sitting between them. The CDR3 reads CASSGTGKSTDTQYF. The CDR3 coding sequence is TGTGCCAGCAGTGGAACAGGAAAAAGCACAGATACGCAGTATTTT.

There are a few counts of this clone. The chain uses TRBV10-3 and TRBJ1-5; D call uncertain. Germline CDR1 reads ENHRY; CDR2 reads SYGVKD. The CDR3 spans 15 residues. The V end lost 3 bases, the J end lost 2 bases, and 11 bases lay between the germline ends. CDR3 protein: CAISDGGMGNQPQHF. DNA of the CDR3: TGTGCCATCAGTGATGGAGGGATGGGCAATCAGCCCCAGCATTTT.

The CDR3 sequence: CASRGDKGYGYTF. The CDR3 DNA reads as TGTGCCAGCAGGGGGGACAAGGGCTATGGCTACACCTTC. This sequence joins TRBV2 and TRBJ1-2, with a weak D call TRBD1 (6 bases). Germline V gene sequence: CDR1 SNHLY, CDR2 FYNNEI. Trimming took 6 bases from V and 4 from J, leaving 12 bases between them. The CDR3 consists of 13 residues.

The chain is built from TRBV19 and TRBJ2-1; perhaps TRBD2 as D (6 bases). CDR1 is LNHDA, CDR2 SQIVND, per germline (reference sequence). Trimming took off 5 bases at V and 8 bases at J, with 19 bases between the two ends. This CDR3 has 15 residues. The CDR3 here is CASSPTGTLSDEQFF. The CDR3 nucleotides read TGTGCCAGTAGTCCGACTGGGACTCTCTCCGATGAGCAGTTCTTC.